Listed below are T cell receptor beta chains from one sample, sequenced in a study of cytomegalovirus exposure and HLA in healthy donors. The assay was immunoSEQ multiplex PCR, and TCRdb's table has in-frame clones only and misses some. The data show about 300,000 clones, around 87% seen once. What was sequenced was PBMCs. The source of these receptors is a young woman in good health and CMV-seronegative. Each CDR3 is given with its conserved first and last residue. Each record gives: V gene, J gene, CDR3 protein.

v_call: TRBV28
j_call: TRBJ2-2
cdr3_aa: CASTSGGWGQGFPGELFF

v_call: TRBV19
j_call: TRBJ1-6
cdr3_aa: CASSIYRPGGNSPLHF

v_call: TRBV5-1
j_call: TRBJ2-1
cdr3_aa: CASSLARSSYNEQFF

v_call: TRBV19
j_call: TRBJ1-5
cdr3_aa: CASSPARGQGYQPQHF

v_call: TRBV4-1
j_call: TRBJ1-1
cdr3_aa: CASSQAGPMNTEAFF

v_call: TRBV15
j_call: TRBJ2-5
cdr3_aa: CATSRGDQETQYF

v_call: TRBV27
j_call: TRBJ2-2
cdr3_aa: CASSGGDRYTGELFF

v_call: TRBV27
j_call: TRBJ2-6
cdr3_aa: CASSTSGARANVLTF

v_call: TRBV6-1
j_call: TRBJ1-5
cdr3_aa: CASSDAGGNLRIHQPQHF

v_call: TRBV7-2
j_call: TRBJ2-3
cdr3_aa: CASRSRRSSTDTQYF

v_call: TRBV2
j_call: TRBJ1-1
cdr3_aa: CASRGLREIEAFF

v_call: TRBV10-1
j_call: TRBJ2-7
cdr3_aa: CASSESGAGASYEQYF

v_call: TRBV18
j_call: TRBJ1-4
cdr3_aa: CASSPLTGINEKLFF

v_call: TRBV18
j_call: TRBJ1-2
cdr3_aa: CASSHEPGQGTYGYTF

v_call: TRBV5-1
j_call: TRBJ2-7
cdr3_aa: CASSLGTSGRITGYEQYF

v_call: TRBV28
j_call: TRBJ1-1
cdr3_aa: CASSRGTEAFF

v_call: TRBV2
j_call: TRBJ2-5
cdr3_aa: CASLKGQTQYF

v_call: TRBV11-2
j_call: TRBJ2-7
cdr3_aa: CASSLTDTSYEQYF

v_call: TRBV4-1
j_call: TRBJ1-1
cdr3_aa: CASSQVGGRGRVLNTEAFF

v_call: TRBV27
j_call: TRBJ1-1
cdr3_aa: CASSSGRRDGNTEAFF

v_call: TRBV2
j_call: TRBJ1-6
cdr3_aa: CASSHTHSQESNSPLHF

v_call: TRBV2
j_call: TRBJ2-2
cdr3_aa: CASSGQGGPGELFF

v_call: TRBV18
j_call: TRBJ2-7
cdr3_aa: CASSPNPTGSGHEQYF

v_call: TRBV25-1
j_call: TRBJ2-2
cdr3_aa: CASSWGGTNTGELFF

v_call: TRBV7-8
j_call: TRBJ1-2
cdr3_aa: CASSLPPVETNYGYTF

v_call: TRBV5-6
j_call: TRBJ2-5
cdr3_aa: CASSLGVLAGGETQYF

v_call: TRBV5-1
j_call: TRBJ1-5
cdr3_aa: CASSARGNQPQHF

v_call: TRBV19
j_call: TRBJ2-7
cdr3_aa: CASSIEAGNYEQYF

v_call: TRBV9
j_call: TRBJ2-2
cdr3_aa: CASSVLAGGSTGELFF

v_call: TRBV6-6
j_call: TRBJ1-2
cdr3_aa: CANPSGVNGYTF

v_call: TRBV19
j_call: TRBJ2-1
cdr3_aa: CASSARTSEAQFF

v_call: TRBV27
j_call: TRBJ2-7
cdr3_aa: CASSPRTGGYEQYF

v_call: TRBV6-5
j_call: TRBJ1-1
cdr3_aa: CASSYTRTGVNTEAFF

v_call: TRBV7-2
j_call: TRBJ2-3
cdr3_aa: CASSATSGRSDTQYF

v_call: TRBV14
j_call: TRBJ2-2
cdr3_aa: CASSRTRNTGELFF

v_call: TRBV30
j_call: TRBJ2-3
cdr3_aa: CAWSVLAGGPDTQYF

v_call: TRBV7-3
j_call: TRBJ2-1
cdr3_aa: CASSWTGGDEQFF

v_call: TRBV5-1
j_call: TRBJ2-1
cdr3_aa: CASAPGNPSYNEQFF

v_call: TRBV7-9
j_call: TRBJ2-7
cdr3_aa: CASSPTGSGIHEQYF

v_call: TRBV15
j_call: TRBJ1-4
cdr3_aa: CATSRGLLTNEKLFF

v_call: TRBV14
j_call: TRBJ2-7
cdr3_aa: CASSHLPEHSYSYEQYF

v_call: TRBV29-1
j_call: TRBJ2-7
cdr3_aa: CSVETGGPHEQYF

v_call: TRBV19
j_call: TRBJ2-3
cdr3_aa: CASRGGRDTQYF

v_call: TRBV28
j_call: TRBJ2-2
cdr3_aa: CASSSVRWTSGISNTGELFF

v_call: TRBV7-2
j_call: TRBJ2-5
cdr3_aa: CASSQGKGSLYQETQYF

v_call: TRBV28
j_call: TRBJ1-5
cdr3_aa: CASSFTGGNQPQHF

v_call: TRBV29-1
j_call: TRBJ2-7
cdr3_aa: CSVIDRRTYEQYF

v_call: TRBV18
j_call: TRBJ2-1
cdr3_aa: CASSPTTGSYNEQFF

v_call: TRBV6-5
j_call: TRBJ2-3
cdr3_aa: CASSYRGGLDTQYF

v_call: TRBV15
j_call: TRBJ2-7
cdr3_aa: CATSRRHLSYEQYF

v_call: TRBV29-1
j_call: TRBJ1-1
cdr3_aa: CSVEDPTGELGAFF

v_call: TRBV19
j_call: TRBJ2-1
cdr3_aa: CASSWRGLAVYNEQFF

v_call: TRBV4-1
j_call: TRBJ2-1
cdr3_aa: CASSHAGTENEQFF

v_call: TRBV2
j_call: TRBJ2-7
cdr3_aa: CASSLSSYEQYF

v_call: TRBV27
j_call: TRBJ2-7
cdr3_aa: CASSSGRQGRPGEQYF